The sequence of this T cell receptor beta chain was determined in a study of regulatory T cells in long-lasting Graves disease. This clonotype occurred a few times. Its antigen is as yet unknown. Regarding the study as a whole: Patients with persistent disease shared under 3,500 public clonotypes, outpacing the approximately 950 shared by new patients.

Scientists built the TCR library using RNA that was extracted from PBMCs. TCRdb called the reads again in MiXCR, with one record for every CDR3 protein. This sample has 800 to 900 distinct CDR3 sequences, with roughly 57% found just once. This CDR3 contains 19 residues. V was clipped by 4 bases and J by 3 bases; unmatched bases: 19. Germline V CDR1 and CDR2: SGHTA, FQGNSA. The chain is built from TRBV7-2 and TRBJ2-7, with 9 bases fitting TRBD1. Here the sequenced sample was peripheral blood mononuclear cells (PBMCs), taken with antithyroid drug treatment, in newly diagnosed or persistent Graves disease (not recorded which). This clonotype was obtained from a female donor with Graves disease. CDR3 sequence reads: CASSSPSRDRERDYYEQYF. The CDR3 nucleotides read TGTGCCAGCAGCTCGCCCTCCCGGGACAGGGAGAGGGATTACTACGAGCAGTACTTC. The full variable domain, in which reference TRBV7-2 and TRBJ2-7 provide the parts outside the CDR3, is GAGVSQSPSNKVTEKGKDVELRCDPISGHTALYWYRQSLGQGLEFLIYFQGNSAPDKSGLPSDRFSAERTGGSVSTLTIQRTQQEDSAVYLCASSSPSRDRERDYYEQYFGPGTRLTVT.